The 9 T cell receptor beta chains presented below share a single source sample, sequenced in a study of OX40 agonist ivuxolimab in advanced cancers. TCRdb's table, derived via immunoSEQ multiplex PCR, lists solely in-frame clones and lacks some. This table holds 90,000 to 150,000 clones, around 91% found once. The material sequenced was CD4+ or CD8+ T cells sorted from blood, taken in a trial of the OX40 agonist ivuxolimab. All receptors come from an adult with an advanced solid tumor such as melanoma, head and neck, liver or kidney cancer.

V and J are TRBV7-2 and TRBJ2-2; D gene unclear. V lost 6 bases and J lost 6, with 11 bases in between. The germline V gene encodes CDR1 SGHTA and CDR2 FQGNSA. The length of the CDR3 is 13 residues. The CDR3 region is CASRWLAPGELFF. CDR3 sequence (DNA): TGTGCCAGCAGGTGGTTAGCCCCCGGGGAGCTGTTTTTT.

A few counts support this clone. Written as DNA, the CDR3 is TGCGCCAGCAGCCAAGGGCGGGGGGGCCTGGGCGAGCAGTTCTTC. Translation: CASSQGRGGLGEQFF. The chain is built from TRBV4-1 and TRBJ2-1; 9 nucleotides match TRBD2. Germline CDR1 MGHRA, CDR2 YSYEKL. Trimming cost V 1 base and J 10 bases; bases outside gene matches: 8. CDR3 size: 15 residues.

This rearrangement joins TRBV7-3 to TRBJ2-3; possible D gene TRBD2, 6 bases. There are 14 residues in the CDR3. V was pared by 2 bases and J by 6 bases, with 12 bases between. Per the germline V gene, CDR1 is SGHTA and CDR2 is FQGTGA. In DNA, the CDR3 is TGTGCCAGCAGCTTACTCCAGGAGGGCGATACGCAGTATTTT. This translates into CASSLLQEGDTQYF.

CDR3 DNA sequence: TGTGCCAGCAGCTTTTCAGGTGCAGATACGCAGTATTTT. Amino acids: CASSFSGADTQYF. J is TRBJ2-3 and V is TRBV5-6; D not certain. The length of the CDR3 is 13 residues. Trimming left V 2 bases short and J 4 bases short, with 8 bases between. Per germline, CDR1 SGHDT and CDR2 YYEEEE.

The chain employs TRBV4-1 and TRBJ1-5, with D perhaps TRBD1 (6 bases). This CDR3 spans 14 amino acids. Germline loops: CDR1 MGHRA, CDR2 YSYEKL. With 9 bases removed from V and 0 bases from J, the gap between germline ends came to 12 bases. CDR3 sequence reads: CASRTVYSNQPQHF. The CDR3 nucleotides are TGCGCCAGTAGGACAGTGTATAGCAATCAGCCCCAGCATTTT.

The CDR3 here is CAISESGTGARSPLHF. DNA for the CDR3: TGTGCCATCAGTGAGTCGGGGACAGGGGCTAGGTCACCCCTCCACTTT. The rearrangement joins TRBV10-3 to TRBJ1-6, with 10 positions matching TRBD1. V dropped 0 bases and J dropped 10; count of bases not matched to a gene: 6. Germline CDR1 ENHRY, CDR2 SYGVKD. The CDR3 is 16 residues long.

This sequence joins TRBV21-1 and TRBJ1-1. TRBV21-1 constitutes a pseudogene. This CDR3 comprises 15 residues. The CDR3 coding sequence is TGTGCCAGCAGCGAAGGGAGGGCCAGGGACACTGAAGCTTTCTTT. Protein product: CASSEGRARDTEAFF.

The chain has TRBV7-2 and TRBJ1-5, with a possible D match to TRBD1 (6 bases). This CDR3 comprises 15 residues. Germline V gives CDR1 SGHTA, CDR2 FQGNSA. V lost 5 bases, J lost 2 bases, and 13 bases lay in between. The CDR3 region has the DNA TGTGCCAGCAGCCCGGGGGGGCTAGGCAATCAGCCCCAGCATTTT. Encoded protein: CASSPGGLGNQPQHF.

The chain has TRBV6-6 and TRBJ2-3; TRBD2 is a possible D gene (5 bases). The CDR3 has 15 residues. Trimming shortened V by 2 bases and J by 0 bases, and 9 bases separated the two germline ends. CDR1 and CDR2 from the germline V gene are MNHNY and SVGAGI (reference sequence). CDR3 coding DNA: TGTGCCAGCAGTTACCCTAGCAGAAGCACAGATACGCAGTATTTT. It encodes CASSYPSRSTDTQYF.